This TCR beta chain was captured by sequencing in a study of T cells after yellow fever vaccination. This clonotype was picked up a small number of times. In TCRdb, the 5' RACE reads were re-called with MiXCR into one record per CDR3 protein. The data show 300,000 to 400,000 distinct CDR3 sequences, around an eighth seen once. Trimming removed 2 bases from V and 4 bases from J, with 14 bases in between. The CDR3 is 15 amino acids. Germline lookup yields CDR1 SEHNR and CDR2 FQNEAQ (reference sequence). The source of this sequence is a man in his late teens or twenties who received the YFV17D yellow fever vaccine. J is TRBJ2-5 and V is TRBV7-9; D is possibly TRBD2 (5 bases). The source material was CD4+ T cells sorted from PBMCs, sampled 15 days after the yellow fever booster vaccination. CDR3 nucleotides: TGTGCCAGCAGCTTAAACTCAGCGGCGGCAGAGACCCAGTACTTC. This encodes CASSLNSAAAETQYF.